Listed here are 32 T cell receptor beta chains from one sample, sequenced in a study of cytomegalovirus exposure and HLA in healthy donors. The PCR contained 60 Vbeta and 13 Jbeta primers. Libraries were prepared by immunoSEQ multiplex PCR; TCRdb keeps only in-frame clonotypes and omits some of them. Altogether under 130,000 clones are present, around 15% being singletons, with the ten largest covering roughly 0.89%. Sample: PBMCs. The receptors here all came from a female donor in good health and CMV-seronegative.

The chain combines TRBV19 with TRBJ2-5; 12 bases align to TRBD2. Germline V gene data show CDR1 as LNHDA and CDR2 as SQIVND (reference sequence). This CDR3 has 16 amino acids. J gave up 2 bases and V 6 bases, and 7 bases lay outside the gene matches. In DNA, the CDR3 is TGTGCCAGTAGCCTGGGACTAGCGGGCCCTCAAGAGACCCAGTACTTC. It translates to CASSLGLAGPQETQYF.

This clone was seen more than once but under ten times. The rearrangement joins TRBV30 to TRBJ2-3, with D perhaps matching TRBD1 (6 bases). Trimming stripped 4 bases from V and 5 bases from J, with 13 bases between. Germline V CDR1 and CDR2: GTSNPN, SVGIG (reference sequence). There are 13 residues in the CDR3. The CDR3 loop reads CAWTTGMGDTQYF. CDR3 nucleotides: TGTGCCTGGACAACAGGGATGGGAGATACGCAGTATTTT.

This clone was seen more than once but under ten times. CDR3 coding DNA: TGTGCCTGGCCCCAGCCAGGGGATGGCTACACCTTC. Amino acids: CAWPQPGDGYTF. The chain uses TRBV30 and TRBJ1-2, with D perhaps TRBD1 (6 bases). V lost 5 bases and J lost 6, with 13 bases in between. In germline, CDR1 is GTSNPN, CDR2 SVGIG (reference sequence). The CDR3 is 12 residues long.

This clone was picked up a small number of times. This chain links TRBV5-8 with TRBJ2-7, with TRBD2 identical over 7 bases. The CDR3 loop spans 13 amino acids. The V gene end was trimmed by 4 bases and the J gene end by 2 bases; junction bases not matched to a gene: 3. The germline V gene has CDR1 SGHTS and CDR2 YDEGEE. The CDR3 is CASSPGLAYEQYF. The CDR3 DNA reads TGTGCCAGCAGCCCTGGACTAGCCTACGAGCAGTACTTC. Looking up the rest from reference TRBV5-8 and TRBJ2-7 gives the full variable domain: EAGVTQSPTHLIKTRGQQATLRCSPISGHTSVYWYQQALGLGLQFLLWYDEGEERNRGNFPPRFSGRQFPNYSSELNVNALELEDSALYLCASSPGLAYEQYFGPGTRLTVT.

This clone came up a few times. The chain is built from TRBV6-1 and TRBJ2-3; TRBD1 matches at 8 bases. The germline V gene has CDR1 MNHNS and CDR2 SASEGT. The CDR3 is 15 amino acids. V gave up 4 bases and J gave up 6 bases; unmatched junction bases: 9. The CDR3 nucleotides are TGTGCCAGCAGTGTGGACAGGGAGGAGGGTGATACGCAGTATTTT. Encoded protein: CASSVDREEGDTQYF.

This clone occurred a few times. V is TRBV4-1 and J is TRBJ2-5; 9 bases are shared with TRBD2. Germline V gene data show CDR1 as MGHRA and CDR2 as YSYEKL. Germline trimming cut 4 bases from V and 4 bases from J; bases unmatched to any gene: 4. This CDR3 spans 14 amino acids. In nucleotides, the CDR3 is TGCGCCAGCAGCCGCGCTAGCGGGACAGAGACCCAGTACTTC. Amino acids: CASSRASGTETQYF.

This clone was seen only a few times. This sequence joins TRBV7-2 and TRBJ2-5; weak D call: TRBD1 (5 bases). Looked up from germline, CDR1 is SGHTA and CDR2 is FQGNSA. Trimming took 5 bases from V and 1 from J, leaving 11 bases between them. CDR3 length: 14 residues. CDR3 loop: CASSPQGAQETQYF. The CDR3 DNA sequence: TGTGCCAGCAGCCCCCAAGGGGCCCAAGAGACCCAGTACTTC.

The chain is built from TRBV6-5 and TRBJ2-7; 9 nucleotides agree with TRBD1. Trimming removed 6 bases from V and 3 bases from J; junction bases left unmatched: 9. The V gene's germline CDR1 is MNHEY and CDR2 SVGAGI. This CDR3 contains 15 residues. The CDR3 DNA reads TGTGCCAGCAGCCGCGACAGGGGGAGGGGCTACGAGCAGTACTTC. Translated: CASSRDRGRGYEQYF.

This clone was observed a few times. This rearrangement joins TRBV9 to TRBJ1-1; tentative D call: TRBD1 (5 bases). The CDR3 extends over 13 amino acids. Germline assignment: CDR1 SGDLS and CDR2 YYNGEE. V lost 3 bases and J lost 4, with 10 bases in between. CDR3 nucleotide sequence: TGTGCCAGCAGCGGGCAGGGTCTCACTGAAGCTTTCTTT. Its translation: CASSGQGLTEAFF.

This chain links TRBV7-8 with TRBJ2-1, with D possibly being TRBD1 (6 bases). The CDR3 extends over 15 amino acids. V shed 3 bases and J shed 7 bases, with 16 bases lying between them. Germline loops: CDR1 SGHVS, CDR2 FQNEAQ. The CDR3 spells CASSFLQGSVNEQFF. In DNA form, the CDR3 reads TGTGCCAGCAGCTTCTTGCAGGGGAGTGTGAATGAGCAGTTCTTC.

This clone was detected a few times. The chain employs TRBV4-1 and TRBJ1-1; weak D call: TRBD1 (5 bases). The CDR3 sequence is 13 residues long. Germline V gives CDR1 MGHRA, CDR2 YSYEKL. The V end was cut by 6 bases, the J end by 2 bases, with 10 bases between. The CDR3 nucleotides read TGCGCCAGCAGGGGGGGTTTTAACACTGAAGCTTTCTTT. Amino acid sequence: CASRGGFNTEAFF.

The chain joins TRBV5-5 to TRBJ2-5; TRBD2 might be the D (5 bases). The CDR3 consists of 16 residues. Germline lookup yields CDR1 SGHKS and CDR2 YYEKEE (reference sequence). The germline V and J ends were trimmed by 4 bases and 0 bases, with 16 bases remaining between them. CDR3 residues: CASSEPGRTYQETQYF. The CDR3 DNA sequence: TGTGCCAGCAGCGAACCAGGCAGGACTTACCAAGAGACCCAGTACTTC.

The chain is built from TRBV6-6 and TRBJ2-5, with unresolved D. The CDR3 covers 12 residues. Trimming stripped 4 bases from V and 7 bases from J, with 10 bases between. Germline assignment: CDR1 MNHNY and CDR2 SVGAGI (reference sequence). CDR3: CASSSVRGTQYF. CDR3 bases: TGTGCCAGCAGTTCAGTGCGAGGGACCCAGTACTTC.

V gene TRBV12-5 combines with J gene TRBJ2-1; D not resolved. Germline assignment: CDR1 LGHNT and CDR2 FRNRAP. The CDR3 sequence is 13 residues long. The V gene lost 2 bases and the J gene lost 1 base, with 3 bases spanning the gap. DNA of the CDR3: TGTGCTAGTGGTTTGCCGTCCTACAATGAGCAGTTCTTC. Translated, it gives CASGLPSYNEQFF. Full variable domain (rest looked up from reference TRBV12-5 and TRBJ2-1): DARVTQTPRHKVTEMGQEVTMRCQPILGHNTVFWYRQTMMQGLELLAYFRNRAPLDDSGMPKDRFSAEMPDATLATLKIQPSEPRDSAVYFCASGLPSYNEQFFGPGTRLTVL.

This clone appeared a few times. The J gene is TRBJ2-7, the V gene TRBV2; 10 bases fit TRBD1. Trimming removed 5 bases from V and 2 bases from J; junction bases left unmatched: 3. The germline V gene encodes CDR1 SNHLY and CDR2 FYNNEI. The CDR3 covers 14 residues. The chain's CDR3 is CASSSGTGAYEQYF. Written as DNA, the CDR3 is TGTGCCAGCAGTTCCGGGACAGGGGCCTACGAGCAGTACTTC.

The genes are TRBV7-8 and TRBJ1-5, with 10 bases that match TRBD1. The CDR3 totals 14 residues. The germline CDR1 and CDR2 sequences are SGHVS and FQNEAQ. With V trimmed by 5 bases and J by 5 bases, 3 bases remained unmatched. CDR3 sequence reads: CASSAGQGDQPQHF. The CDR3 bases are TGTGCCAGCAGCGCAGGACAGGGGGATCAGCCCCAGCATTTT.

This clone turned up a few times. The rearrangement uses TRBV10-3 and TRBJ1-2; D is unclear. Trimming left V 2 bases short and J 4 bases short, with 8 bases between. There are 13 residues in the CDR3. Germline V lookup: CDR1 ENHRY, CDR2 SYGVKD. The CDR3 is CAISEGHSYGYTF. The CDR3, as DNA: TGTGCCATCAGTGAGGGGCACAGCTATGGCTACACCTTC.

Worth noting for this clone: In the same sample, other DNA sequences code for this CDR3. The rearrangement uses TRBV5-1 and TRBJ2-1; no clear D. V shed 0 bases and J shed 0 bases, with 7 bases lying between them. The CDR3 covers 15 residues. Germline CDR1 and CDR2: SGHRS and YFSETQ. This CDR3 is CASSLDGSSYNEQFF. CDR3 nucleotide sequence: TGCGCCAGCAGCTTGGACGGTAGCTCCTACAATGAGCAGTTCTTC.

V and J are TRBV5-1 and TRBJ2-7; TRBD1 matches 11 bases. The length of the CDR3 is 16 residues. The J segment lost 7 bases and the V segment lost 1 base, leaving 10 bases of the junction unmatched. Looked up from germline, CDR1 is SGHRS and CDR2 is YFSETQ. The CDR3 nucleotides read TGCGCCAGCAGCTTGACCACCGGGACAGGGGGATATGAGCAGTACTTC. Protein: CASSLTTGTGGYEQYF.

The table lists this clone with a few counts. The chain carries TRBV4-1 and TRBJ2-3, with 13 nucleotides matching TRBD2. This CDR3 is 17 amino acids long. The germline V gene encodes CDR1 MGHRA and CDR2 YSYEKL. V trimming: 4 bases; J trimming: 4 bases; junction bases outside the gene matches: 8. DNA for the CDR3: TGCGCCAGCAGCCTCACTACTAGCGGGGGGGCCGCAGATACGCAGTATTTT. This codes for CASSLTTSGGAADTQYF.

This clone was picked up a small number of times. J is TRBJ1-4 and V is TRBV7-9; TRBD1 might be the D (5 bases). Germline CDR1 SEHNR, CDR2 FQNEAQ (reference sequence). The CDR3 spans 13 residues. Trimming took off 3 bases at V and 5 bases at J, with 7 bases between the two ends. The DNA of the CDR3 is TGTGCCAGCAGCTTTGCAGGGAATGAAAAACTGTTTTTT. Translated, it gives CASSFAGNEKLFF.

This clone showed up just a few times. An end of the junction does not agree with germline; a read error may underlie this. The CDR3 reads CASSPERLAGGPVRNEQFF. As DNA, the CDR3 is TGTGCTAGCAGCCCAGAGAGATTAGCGGGGGGGCCCGTACGAAATGAGCAGTTCTTC. The chain couples TRBV7-7 to TRBJ2-1; 11 nucleotides match TRBD2. The CDR3 loop spans 19 amino acids. Germline V gives CDR1 SSHAT, CDR2 FNYEAQ (reference sequence).

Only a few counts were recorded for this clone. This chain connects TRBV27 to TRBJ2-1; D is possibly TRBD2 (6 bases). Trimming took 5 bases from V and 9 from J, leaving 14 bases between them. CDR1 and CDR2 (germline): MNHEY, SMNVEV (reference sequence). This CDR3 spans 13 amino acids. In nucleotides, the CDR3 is TGTGCCAGCAGTACGCGGGTGACTAGTGAGCAGTTCTTC. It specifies CASSTRVTSEQFF.

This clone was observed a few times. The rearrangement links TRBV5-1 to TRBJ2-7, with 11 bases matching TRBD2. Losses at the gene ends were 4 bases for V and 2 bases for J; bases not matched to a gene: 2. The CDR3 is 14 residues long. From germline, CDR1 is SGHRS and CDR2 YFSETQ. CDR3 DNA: TGCGCCAGCAGCATAGCGGGGGGGCCCTACGAGCAGTACTTC. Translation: CASSIAGGPYEQYF.

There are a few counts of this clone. The CDR3 DNA reads TGTGCCAGCAGCCTCACCGCGGGGACCGGGGAGCTGTTTTTT. Protein: CASSLTAGTGELFF. V usage is TRBV5-6 and J usage is TRBJ2-2, with D perhaps matching TRBD2 (6 bases). Looked up from germline, CDR1 is SGHDT and CDR2 is YYEEEE. This CDR3 is built from 14 residues. With 4 bases removed from V and 5 bases from J, the gap between germline ends came to 12 bases.

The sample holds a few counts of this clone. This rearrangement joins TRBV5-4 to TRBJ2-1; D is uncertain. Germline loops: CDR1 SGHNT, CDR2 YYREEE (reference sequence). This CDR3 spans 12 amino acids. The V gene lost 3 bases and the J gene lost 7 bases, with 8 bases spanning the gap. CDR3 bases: TGTGCCAGCAGCTCGCGAGCTAATGAGCAGTTCTTC. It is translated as CASSSRANEQFF.

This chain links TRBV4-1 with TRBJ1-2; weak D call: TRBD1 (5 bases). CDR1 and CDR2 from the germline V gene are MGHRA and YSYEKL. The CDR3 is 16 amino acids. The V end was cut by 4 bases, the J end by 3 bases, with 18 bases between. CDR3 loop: CASSLGRAGGYYGYTF. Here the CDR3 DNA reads TGCGCCAGCAGCCTCGGCAGGGCCGGGGGTTACTATGGCTACACCTTC.

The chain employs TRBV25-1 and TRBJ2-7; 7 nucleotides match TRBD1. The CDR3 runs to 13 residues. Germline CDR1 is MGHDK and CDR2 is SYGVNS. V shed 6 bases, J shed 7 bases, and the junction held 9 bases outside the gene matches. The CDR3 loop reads CASRGQGVGEQYF. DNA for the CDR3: TGTGCCAGCAGGGGCCAGGGGGTCGGGGAGCAGTACTTC.

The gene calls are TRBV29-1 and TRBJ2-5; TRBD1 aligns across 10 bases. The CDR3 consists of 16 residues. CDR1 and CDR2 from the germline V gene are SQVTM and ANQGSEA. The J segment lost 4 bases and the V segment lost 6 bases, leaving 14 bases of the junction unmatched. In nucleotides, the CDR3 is TGCAGCGTCGAGGGGGGACAGGGGAGGGATTTAGAGACCCAGTACTTC. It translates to CSVEGGQGRDLETQYF.

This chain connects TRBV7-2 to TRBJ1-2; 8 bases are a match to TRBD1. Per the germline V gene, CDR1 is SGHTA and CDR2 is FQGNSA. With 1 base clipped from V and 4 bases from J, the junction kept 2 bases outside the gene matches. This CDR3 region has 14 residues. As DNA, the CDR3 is TGTGCCAGCAGCTTAGGGACAGGGACCTATGGCTACACCTTC. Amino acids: CASSLGTGTYGYTF.

CDR3 residues: CASSEGLAGVGEQFF. The CDR3 bases are TGTGCCAGCAGTGAAGGGCTAGCGGGAGTCGGGGAGCAGTTCTTC. V usage is TRBV25-1 and J usage is TRBJ2-1; TRBD2 agrees at 10 bases. V lost 2 bases to trimming and J lost 10 bases; unmatched junction nucleotides: 8. Germline CDR1 and CDR2: MGHDK and SYGVNS. This CDR3 region has 15 residues.

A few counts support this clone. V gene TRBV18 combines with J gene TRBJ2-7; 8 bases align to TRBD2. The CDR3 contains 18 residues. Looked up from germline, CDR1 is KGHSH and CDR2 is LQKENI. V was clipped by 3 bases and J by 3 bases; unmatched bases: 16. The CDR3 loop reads CASSPQYSGGLLFYEQYF. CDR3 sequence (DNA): TGTGCCAGCTCACCCCAGTACAGCGGGGGCCTCCTGTTCTACGAGCAGTACTTC.